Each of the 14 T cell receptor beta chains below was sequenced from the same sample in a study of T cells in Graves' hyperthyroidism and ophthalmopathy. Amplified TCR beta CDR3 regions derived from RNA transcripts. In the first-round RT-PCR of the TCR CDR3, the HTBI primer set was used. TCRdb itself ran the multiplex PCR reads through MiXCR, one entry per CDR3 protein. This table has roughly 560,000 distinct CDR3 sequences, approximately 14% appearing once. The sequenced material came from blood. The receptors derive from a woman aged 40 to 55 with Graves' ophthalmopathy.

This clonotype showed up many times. The CDR3 is CASIGQGPPGANVLTF. CDR3 coding DNA: TGTGCCAGCATTGGACAGGGGCCACCTGGGGCCAACGTCCTGACTTTC. The gene calls are TRBV6-2 or TRBV6-3 and TRBJ2-6; TRBD1 matches 9 bases. The J segment lost 2 bases and the V segment lost 7 bases, leaving 6 bases of the junction unmatched. CDR3 length equals 16 residues. Germline CDR1 reads MNHEY; CDR2 reads SVGEGT.

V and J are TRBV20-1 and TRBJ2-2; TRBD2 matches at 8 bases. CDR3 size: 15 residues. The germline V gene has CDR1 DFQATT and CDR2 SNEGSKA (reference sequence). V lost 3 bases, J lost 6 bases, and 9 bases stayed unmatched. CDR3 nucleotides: TGCAGTGCTAGTCGACCTAGCGGGCTTTCCGGGGAGCTGTTTTTT. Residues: CSASRPSGLSGELFF.

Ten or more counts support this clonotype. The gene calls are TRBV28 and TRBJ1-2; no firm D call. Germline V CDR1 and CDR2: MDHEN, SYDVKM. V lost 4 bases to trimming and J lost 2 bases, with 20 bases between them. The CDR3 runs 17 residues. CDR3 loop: CASSSAESGYSNYGYTF. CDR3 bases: TGTGCCAGCAGTTCGGCTGAGTCAGGTTATTCGAACTATGGCTACACCTTC.

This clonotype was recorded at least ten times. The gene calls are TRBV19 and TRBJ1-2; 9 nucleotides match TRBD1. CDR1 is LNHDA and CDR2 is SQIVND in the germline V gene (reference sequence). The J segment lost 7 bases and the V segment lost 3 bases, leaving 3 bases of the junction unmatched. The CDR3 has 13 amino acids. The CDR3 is CASSIEQGAGYTF. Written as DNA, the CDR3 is TGTGCCAGTAGTATCGAACAGGGGGCTGGCTACACCTTC.

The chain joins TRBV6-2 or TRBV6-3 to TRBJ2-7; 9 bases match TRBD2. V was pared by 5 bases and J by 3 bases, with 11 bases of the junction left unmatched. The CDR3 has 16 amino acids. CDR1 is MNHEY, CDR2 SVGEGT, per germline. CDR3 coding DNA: TGTGCCAGCAGTCGTCTCGGAGCGGGAGGCTTCTACGAGCAGTACTTC. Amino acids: CASSRLGAGGFYEQYF.

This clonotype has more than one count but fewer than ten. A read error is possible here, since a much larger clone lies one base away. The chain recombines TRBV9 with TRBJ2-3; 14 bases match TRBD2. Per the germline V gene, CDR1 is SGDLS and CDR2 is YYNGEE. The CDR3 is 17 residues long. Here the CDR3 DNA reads TGTGCCGGCAGCGTCTACGGGACTAGCGGGAGATCCGATACGCAGTATTTT. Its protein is CAGSVYGTSGRSDTQYF.

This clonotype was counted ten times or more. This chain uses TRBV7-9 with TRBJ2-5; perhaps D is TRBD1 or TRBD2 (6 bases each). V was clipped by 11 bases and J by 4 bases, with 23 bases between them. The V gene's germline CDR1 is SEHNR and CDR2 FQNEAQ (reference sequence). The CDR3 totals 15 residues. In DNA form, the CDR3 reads TGTGCCCTAACTGGGGGGCCCGAGGTCGCAGAGACCCAGTACTTC. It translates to CALTGGPEVAETQYF.

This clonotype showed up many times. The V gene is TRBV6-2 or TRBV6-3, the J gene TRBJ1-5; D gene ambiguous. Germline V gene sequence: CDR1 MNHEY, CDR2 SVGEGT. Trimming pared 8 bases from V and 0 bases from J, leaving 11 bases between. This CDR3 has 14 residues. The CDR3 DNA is TGTGCCAGCTGCTATAGCTATAGCAATCAGCCCCAGCATTTT. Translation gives CASCYSYSNQPQHF.

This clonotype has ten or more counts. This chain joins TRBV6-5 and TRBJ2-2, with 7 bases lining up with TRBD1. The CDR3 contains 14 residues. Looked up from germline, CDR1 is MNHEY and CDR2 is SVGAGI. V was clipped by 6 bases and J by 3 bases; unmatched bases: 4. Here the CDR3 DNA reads TGTGCCAGCAGACCTCAGGGGGACACCGGGGAGCTGTTTTTT. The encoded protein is CASRPQGDTGELFF.

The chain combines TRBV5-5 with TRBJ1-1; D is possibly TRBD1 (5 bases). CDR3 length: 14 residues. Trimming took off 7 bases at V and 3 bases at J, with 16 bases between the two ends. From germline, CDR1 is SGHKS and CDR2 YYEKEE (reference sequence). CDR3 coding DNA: TGTGCCAGCCTAAACAGGTGGACGGACACTGAAGCTTTCTTT. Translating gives CASLNRWTDTEAFF.

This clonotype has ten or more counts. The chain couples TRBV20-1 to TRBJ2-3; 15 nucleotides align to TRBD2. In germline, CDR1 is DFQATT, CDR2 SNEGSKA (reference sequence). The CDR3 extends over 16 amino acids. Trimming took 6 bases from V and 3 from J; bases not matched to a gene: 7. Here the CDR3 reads CSARTSGRGVTDTQYF. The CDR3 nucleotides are TGCAGTGCAAGGACTAGCGGGAGGGGCGTGACAGATACGCAGTATTTT.

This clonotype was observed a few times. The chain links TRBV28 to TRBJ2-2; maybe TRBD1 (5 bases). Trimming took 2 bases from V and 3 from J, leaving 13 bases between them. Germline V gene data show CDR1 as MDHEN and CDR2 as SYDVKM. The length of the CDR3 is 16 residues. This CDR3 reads CASSLNDWGDTGELFF. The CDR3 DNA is TGTGCCAGCAGTTTAAACGACTGGGGCGACACCGGGGAGCTGTTTTTT.

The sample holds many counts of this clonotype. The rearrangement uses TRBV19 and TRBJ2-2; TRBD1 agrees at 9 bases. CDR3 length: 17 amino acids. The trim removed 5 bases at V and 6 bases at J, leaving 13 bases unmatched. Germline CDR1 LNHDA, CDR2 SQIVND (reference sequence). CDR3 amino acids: CASSPLGQGVLAGELFF. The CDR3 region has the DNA TGTGCCAGTAGTCCCCTGGGACAGGGTGTGCTAGCCGGGGAGCTGTTTTTT.

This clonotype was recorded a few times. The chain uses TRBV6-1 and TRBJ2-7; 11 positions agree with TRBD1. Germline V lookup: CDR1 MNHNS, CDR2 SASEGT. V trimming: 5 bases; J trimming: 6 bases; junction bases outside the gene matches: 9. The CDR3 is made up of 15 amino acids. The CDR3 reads CASSPRGTGGLEQYF. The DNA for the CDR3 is TGTGCCAGCAGTCCCAGGGGGACAGGGGGACTCGAGCAGTACTTC.